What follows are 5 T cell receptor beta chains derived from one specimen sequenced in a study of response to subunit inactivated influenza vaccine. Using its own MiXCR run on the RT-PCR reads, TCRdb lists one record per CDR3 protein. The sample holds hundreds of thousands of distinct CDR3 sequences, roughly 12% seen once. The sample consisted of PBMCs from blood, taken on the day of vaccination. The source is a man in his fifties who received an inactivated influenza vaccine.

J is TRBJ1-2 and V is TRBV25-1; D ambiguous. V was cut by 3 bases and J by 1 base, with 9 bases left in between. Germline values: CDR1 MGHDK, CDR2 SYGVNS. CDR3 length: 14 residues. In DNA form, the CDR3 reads TGTGCCAGCAGTGACTTAGACATTAACTATGGCTACACCTTC. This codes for CASSDLDINYGYTF.

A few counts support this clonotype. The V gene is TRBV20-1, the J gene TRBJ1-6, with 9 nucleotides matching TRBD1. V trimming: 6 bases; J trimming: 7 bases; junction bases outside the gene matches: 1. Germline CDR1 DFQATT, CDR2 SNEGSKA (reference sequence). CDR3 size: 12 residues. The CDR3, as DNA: TGCAGTGCCGGACAGGGGAATTCACCCCTCCACTTT. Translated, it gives CSAGQGNSPLHF.

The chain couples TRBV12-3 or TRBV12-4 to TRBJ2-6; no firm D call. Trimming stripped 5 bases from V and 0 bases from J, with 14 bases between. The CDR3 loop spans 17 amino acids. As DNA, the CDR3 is TGTGCCAGCAGTGAAACGAGACGGTACTCTGGGGCCAACGTCCTGACTTTC. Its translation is CASSETRRYSGANVLTF.

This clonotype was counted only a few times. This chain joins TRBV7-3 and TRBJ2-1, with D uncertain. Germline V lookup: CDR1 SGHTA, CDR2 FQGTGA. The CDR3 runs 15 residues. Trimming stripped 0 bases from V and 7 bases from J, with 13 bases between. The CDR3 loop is CASSLTSSTSNEQFF. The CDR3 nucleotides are TGTGCCAGCAGCTTAACGTCCAGTACGTCGAATGAGCAGTTCTTC.

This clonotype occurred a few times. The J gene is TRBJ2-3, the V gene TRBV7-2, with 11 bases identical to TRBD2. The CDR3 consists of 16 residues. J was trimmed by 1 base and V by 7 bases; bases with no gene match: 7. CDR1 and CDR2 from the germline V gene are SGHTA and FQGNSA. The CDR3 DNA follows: TGTGCCAGCAACGCACTAGCGGGGGCCGGCACAGATACGCAGTATTTT. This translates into CASNALAGAGTDTQYF.